This T cell receptor beta chain was retrieved from a study of blood T cell repertoires in COVID-19. Germline V CDR1 and CDR2: LGHNA, YSLEER. V lost 0 bases to trimming and J lost 10 bases, with 9 bases between them. There are 12 residues in the CDR3. Sequencing used immunoSEQ multiplex PCR; TCRdb keeps in-frame clones, though not all of them. The repertoire consists of a few hundred thousand clones, with about 83% occurring once and the leading ten covering roughly 1.3%. The rearrangement joins TRBV4-3 to TRBJ1-1, with D possibly TRBD1 on 6 matching bases. This sequence was found in a woman between 25 and 40 years old with COVID-19, enrolled during active disease. The specimen sequenced was peripheral blood. CDR3 region: CASSQDKGGAFF. The CDR3 bases are TGCGCCAGCAGCCAAGATAAAGGGGGAGCTTTCTTT.